The entry below describes one TCR beta chain. The data belong to a study of T cells after yellow fever vaccination. The CDR3 sequence is 14 residues long. Germline-derived CDR1 and CDR2 are DFQATT and SNEGSKA (reference sequence). V shed 6 bases and J 15 bases; nucleotides not matched to a gene: 18. TCRdb called the 5' RACE reads again in MiXCR, with one record for every CDR3 protein. The repertoire includes some 550,000 distinct CDR3 sequences, 19% of them detected once, and roughly an eighth sits in the top ten. This TCR came from a man under 40 who received the YFV17D yellow fever vaccine. Sequencing used PBMCs, obtained 15 days after the yellow fever booster vaccination. This sequence joins TRBV20-1 and TRBJ2-1; 9 bases map to TRBD2. The CDR3: CSAITSGSGGAWFF. The CDR3 DNA reads as TGCAGTGCCATAACCTCGGGTAGCGGGGGTGCCTGGTTCTTC.